These 3 T cell receptor beta chains originate from one sample sequenced in a study of blood T cell repertoires in COVID-19. The assay was immunoSEQ multiplex PCR, and TCRdb's table has in-frame clones only and misses some. The table includes some 180,000 clones, about 88% detected once. Material for sequencing was peripheral blood. Receptor source: a woman over 75 with COVID-19, enrolled during active disease.

The CDR3 is CASSLVSGAYGYTF. The CDR3 DNA sequence: TGTGCCAGCAGCTTGGTGTCAGGGGCCTATGGCTACACCTTC. The chain uses TRBV5-6 and TRBJ1-2; weak D call: TRBD1 (6 bases). This CDR3 has 14 residues. V shed 0 bases and J shed 4 bases, with 10 bases lying between them. Germline V gene data show CDR1 as SGHDT and CDR2 as YYEEEE.

This chain links TRBV19 with TRBJ1-1; tentatively, D is TRBD1 (5 bases). This CDR3 has 15 residues. The ends were cut back, 1 base at V and 5 bases at J, with 14 bases in the middle. Looked up from germline, CDR1 is LNHDA and CDR2 is SQIVND (reference sequence). The CDR3 nucleotides are TGTGCCAGTAGTATAGTAAGGGGCATGGGGACTGAAGCTTTCTTT. This encodes CASSIVRGMGTEAFF.

V is TRBV2 and J is TRBJ2-7; D is unclear. The CDR3 runs 12 residues. Germline V gene sequence: CDR1 SNHLY, CDR2 FYNNEI. V was cut by 8 bases and J by 3 bases, with 11 bases left in between. The chain's CDR3 is CASHAIDYEQYF. The CDR3, as DNA: TGTGCCAGCCACGCGATCGACTACGAGCAGTACTTC. Combining the CDR3 with reference TRBV2 and TRBJ2-7 gives the whole variable domain EPEVTQTPSHQVTQMGQEVILRCVPISNHLYFYWYRQILGQKVEFLVSFYNNEISEKSEIFDDQFSVERPDGSNFTLKIRSTKLEDSAMYFCASHAIDYEQYFGPGTRLTVT.